What follows are 19 T cell receptor beta chains derived from one specimen sequenced in a study of shared clonotypes between healthy human individuals. Assay used: immunoSEQ multiplex PCR; TCRdb lists only in-frame clones, some missing. Of approximately 600,000 clones in the sample, approximately 95% are singletons; the top ten hold approximately 0.12%. In the naive CD8 group, cells lacked CD45RO and were positively selected for CCR7, so terminally differentiated effector memory CD45RA+ cells were left out. Input material: naive CD8+ T cells sorted from blood. The receptors stem from a woman aged 25 to 39 in good health.

The CDR3 DNA sequence: TGTGCCAGCAGTCCACCTTGGACTAGCGGGAAAACAAATGAGCAGTTCTTC. Its protein product is CASSPPWTSGKTNEQFF. This rearrangement joins TRBV27 to TRBJ2-1, with TRBD2 identical over 12 bases. J gave up 7 bases and V 5 bases, and 12 bases lay outside the gene matches. Germline V gene lookup returns CDR1 MNHEY and CDR2 SMNVEV (reference sequence). This CDR3 contains 17 residues.

This chain joins TRBV28 and TRBJ1-1; weak D call: TRBD1 (5 bases). The CDR3 covers 17 residues. The ends were cut back, 5 bases at V and 0 bases at J, with 19 bases in the middle. Germline lookup yields CDR1 MDHEN and CDR2 SYDVKM. Here the CDR3 DNA reads TGTGCCAGCAGTCTCGAGACAGTACGTGTAATGAACACTGAAGCTTTCTTT. This gives the protein CASSLETVRVMNTEAFF.

About this clone: Other DNA sequences in this sample translate to the same CDR3. In nucleotides, the CDR3 is TGTGCCAGCAGCGTAGCACTAGCCGGGTACGAGCAGTACTTC. It encodes CASSVALAGYEQYF. The chain employs TRBV9 and TRBJ2-7; tentatively, D is TRBD2 (6 bases). Germline CDR1 SGDLS, CDR2 YYNGEE. CDR3 length: 14 residues. The V and J ends lost 0 bases and 4 bases respectively, with 11 bases between them. Supplemented by reference TRBV9 and TRBJ2-7, the full variable domain reads DSGVTQTPKHLITATGQRVTLRCSPRSGDLSVYWYQQSLDQGLQFLIQYYNGEERAKGNILERFSAQQFPDLHSELNLSSLELGDSALYFCASSVALAGYEQYFGPGTRLTVT.

J is TRBJ2-7 and V is TRBV28; 7 bases are shared with TRBD2. The germline gives CDR1 MDHEN, CDR2 SYDVKM. The V and J ends lost 3 bases and 2 bases, in that order; junction bases with no gene match: 10. This CDR3 is built from 16 residues. CDR3 DNA sequence: TGTGCCAGCAGTTTTCGCCCCGGGACTACAACCTACGAGCAGTACTTC. Residues: CASSFRPGTTTYEQYF.

The chain recombines TRBV5-1 with TRBJ2-7; 8 bases map to TRBD2. The junction had 6 bases not matched to a gene; V was cut back by 5 bases and J by 2 bases. CDR3 length: 14 residues. The germline CDR1 and CDR2 sequences are SGHRS and YFSETQ. CDR3 coding DNA: TGCGCCAGCAGTTATAGCGGGAATCCCTACGAGCAGTACTTC. It specifies CASSYSGNPYEQYF.

The chain employs TRBV19 and TRBJ2-7; D perhaps matches TRBD2 (6 bases). With 3 bases removed from V and 3 bases from J, the gap between germline ends came to 15 bases. Germline V gene lookup returns CDR1 LNHDA and CDR2 SQIVND (reference sequence). CDR3 size: 15 residues. This CDR3 is CASSITGTHYYEQYF. The CDR3, as DNA: TGTGCCAGTAGTATTACCGGGACTCATTACTACGAGCAGTACTTC.

The CDR3 DNA reads TGCAGCGTTGGGGGGGGAACGTCCTACGAGCAGTACTTC. Translating gives CSVGGGTSYEQYF. The chain couples TRBV29-1 to TRBJ2-7; TRBD2 aligns across 7 bases. The length of the CDR3 is 13 residues. Germline CDR1 and CDR2: SQVTM and ANQGSEA. V lost 4 bases to trimming and J lost 1 base; unmatched junction nucleotides: 4.

V is TRBV7-9 and J is TRBJ2-7; D is possibly TRBD1 (6 bases). With 4 bases removed from V and 5 bases from J, the gap between germline ends came to 9 bases. CDR3 length: 12 residues. Germline CDR1 and CDR2: SEHNR and FQNEAQ (reference sequence). CDR3 region: CASSYYRDEQYF. The CDR3 region has the DNA TGTGCCAGCAGCTACTACAGGGACGAGCAGTACTTC.

As for this clone: The same CDR3 also results from other DNA sequences found in this sample. The chain couples TRBV15 to TRBJ2-1; D possibly matches TRBD1 or TRBD2 (5 bases each). There are 12 residues in the CDR3. V was shortened by 1 base and J by 7 bases, with 5 bases between the two germline ends. The V gene's germline CDR1 is LNHNV and CDR2 YYDKDF (reference sequence). The CDR3 DNA reads as TGTGCCACCAGCAGAGGGGGGAATGAGCAGTTCTTC. Translating it yields CATSRGGNEQFF.

The V gene is TRBV28, the J gene TRBJ2-7; tentatively, D is TRBD1 (6 bases). The CDR3 spans 13 residues. The V gene lost 4 bases and the J gene lost 3 bases, with 10 bases spanning the gap. Germline CDR1 reads MDHEN; CDR2 reads SYDVKM. Written as DNA, the CDR3 is TGTGCCAGCAGTTACATGGACAGCTACGAGCAGTACTTC. Amino acids: CASSYMDSYEQYF.

The chain links TRBV2 to TRBJ2-4; no clear D gene. Deletions cut 6 bases from V and 9 bases from J, with 15 bases between. The CDR3 length is 13 residues. Germline loops: CDR1 SNHLY, CDR2 FYNNEI. The CDR3 is CASRPPGAGIQYF. The DNA of the CDR3 is TGTGCCAGCAGGCCCCCAGGAGCTGGCATTCAGTACTTC.

The chain has TRBV5-6 and TRBJ2-1; tentatively, D is TRBD2 (6 bases). The CDR3 length is 16 residues. The V and J ends lost 4 bases and 5 bases respectively, with 19 bases between them. Germline values: CDR1 SGHDT, CDR2 YYEEEE. Here the CDR3 DNA reads TGTGCCAGCAGCCATCCACCCGGGACTCTTCACAATGAGCAGTTCTTC. It is translated as CASSHPPGTLHNEQFF.

The chain uses TRBV12-5 and TRBJ2-7; no clear D gene. Trimming stripped 4 bases from V and 2 bases from J, with 18 bases between. This CDR3 has 16 amino acids. Germline CDR1 LGHNT, CDR2 FRNRAP. CDR3 protein: CASGSKTEIPAYEQYF. The CDR3 DNA follows: TGTGCTAGTGGTTCAAAGACGGAAATCCCCGCCTACGAGCAGTACTTC.

The V gene is TRBV2, the J gene TRBJ2-3; D gene unclear. The CDR3 has 13 residues. The germline V gene encodes CDR1 SNHLY and CDR2 FYNNEI. V gave up 6 bases and J gave up 13 bases, with 20 bases separating them. The CDR3 protein is CASSSGPEIEEYF. DNA of the CDR3: TGTGCCAGCAGCTCCGGGCCTGAAATCGAGGAGTATTTT.

The J gene is TRBJ2-3, the V gene TRBV2; 9 bases line up with TRBD2. Germline CDR1 and CDR2: SNHLY and FYNNEI. CDR3 size: 16 residues. J lost 5 bases, V lost 1 base, and 7 bases had no gene match. CDR3 nucleotide sequence: TGTGCCAGCAGTGAAGGTGAGGGACTAGCTGGAGATACGCAGTATTTT. It yields the protein CASSEGEGLAGDTQYF.

The genes are TRBV4-1 and TRBJ2-2; D might be TRBD1 (6 bases). Trimming removed 4 bases from V and 6 bases from J, with 18 bases in between. Germline CDR1 reads MGHRA; CDR2 reads YSYEKL. The CDR3 is 16 amino acids. CDR3: CASSRNRDRGPGELFF. CDR3 in DNA: TGCGCCAGCAGCCGGAACAGGGATAGAGGGCCCGGGGAGCTGTTTTTT.

V gene TRBV28 combines with J gene TRBJ2-7; the D is unclear. Germline CDR1 MDHEN, CDR2 SYDVKM. CDR3 length: 14 amino acids. Trimming pared 3 bases from V and 2 bases from J, leaving 11 bases between. Here the CDR3 reads CASSFRPFAYEQYF. CDR3 sequence (DNA): TGTGCCAGCAGTTTTCGGCCCTTCGCCTACGAGCAGTACTTC. The whole variable domain, remainder taken from reference TRBV28 and TRBJ2-7, is DVKVTQSSRYLVKRTGEKVFLECVQDMDHENMFWYRQDPGLGLRLIYFSYDVKMKEKGDIPEGYSVSREKKERFSLILESASTNQTSMYLCASSFRPFAYEQYFGPGTRLTVT.

The chain recombines TRBV27 with TRBJ2-3, with 8 nucleotides matching TRBD1. Trimming removed 7 bases from V and 4 bases from J; junction bases left unmatched: 10. The CDR3 is made up of 15 amino acids. Germline CDR1 reads MNHEY; CDR2 reads SMNVEV (reference sequence). CDR3 DNA sequence: TGTGCCAGCATGGCAGGGGGCGGATTGGCAGATACGCAGTATTTT. It is translated as CASMAGGGLADTQYF.

The CDR3 coding sequence is TGCGCCAGCAGCCAAGTTCCTAGGGACTACATTTTGGCAGATACGCAGTATTTT. Its translation is CASSQVPRDYILADTQYF. The chain uses TRBV4-1 and TRBJ2-3, with 7 bases matching TRBD2. In germline, CDR1 is MGHRA, CDR2 YSYEKL. The trim removed 1 base at V and 4 bases at J, leaving 14 bases unmatched. The CDR3 totals 18 residues.